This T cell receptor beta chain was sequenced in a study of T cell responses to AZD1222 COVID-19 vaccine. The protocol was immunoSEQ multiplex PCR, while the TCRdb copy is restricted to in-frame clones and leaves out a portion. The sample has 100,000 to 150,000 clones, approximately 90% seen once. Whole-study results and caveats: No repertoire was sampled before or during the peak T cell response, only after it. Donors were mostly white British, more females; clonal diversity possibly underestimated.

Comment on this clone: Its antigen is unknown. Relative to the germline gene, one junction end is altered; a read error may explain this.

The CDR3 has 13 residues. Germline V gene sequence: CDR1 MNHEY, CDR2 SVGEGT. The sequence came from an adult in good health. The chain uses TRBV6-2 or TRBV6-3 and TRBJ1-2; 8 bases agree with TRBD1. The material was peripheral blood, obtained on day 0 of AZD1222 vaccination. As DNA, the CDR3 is TGTGCCAGCAGTTTGACAGGGGACTACGGCTACACCTTC. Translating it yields CASSLTGDYGYTF.